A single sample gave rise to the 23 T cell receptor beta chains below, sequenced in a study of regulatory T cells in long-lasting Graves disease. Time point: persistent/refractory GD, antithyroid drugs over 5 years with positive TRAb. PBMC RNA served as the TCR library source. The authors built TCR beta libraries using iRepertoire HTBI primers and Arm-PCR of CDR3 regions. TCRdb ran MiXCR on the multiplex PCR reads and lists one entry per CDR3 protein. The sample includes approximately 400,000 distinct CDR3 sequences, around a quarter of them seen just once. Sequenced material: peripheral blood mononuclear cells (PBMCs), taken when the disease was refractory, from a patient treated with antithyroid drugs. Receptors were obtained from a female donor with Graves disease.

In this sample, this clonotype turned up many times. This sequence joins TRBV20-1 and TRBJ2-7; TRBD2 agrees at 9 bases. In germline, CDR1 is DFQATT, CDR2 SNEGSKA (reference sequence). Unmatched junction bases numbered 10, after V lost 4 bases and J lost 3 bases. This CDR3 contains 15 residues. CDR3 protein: CSAKLAGGPLYEQYF. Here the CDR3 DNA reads TGCAGTGCTAAATTGGCGGGAGGGCCCCTCTACGAGCAGTACTTC.

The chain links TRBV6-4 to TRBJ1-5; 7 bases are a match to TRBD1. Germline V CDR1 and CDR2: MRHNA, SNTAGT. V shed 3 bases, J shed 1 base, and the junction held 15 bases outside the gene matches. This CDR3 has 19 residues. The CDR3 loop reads CASSDVGKDRVMSNQPQHF. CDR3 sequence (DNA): TGTGCCAGCAGTGATGTTGGGAAAGACAGGGTGATGAGCAATCAGCCCCAGCATTTT.

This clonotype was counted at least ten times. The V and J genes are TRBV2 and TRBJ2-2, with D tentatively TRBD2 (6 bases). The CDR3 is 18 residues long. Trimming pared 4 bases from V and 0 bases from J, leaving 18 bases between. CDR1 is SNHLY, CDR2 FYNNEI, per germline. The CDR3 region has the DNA TGTGCCAGCAGTGCTACCGCTATTAGCGGAGCGAACACCGGGGAGCTGTTTTTT. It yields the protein CASSATAISGANTGELFF.

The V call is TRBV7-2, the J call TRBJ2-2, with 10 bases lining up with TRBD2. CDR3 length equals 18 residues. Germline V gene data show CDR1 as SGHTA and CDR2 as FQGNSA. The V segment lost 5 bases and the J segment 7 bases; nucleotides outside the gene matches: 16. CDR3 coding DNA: TGTGCCAGCAGCCGAGAAGGAAGCGGGAGGGCCTTGGGCGGGGAGCTGTTTTTT. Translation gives CASSREGSGRALGGELFF. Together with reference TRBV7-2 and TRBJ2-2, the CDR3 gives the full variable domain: GAGVSQSPSNKVTEKGKDVELRCDPISGHTALYWYRQSLGQGLEFLIYFQGNSAPDKSGLPSDRFSAERTGGSVSTLTIQRTQQEDSAVYLCASSREGSGRALGGELFFGEGSRLTVL.

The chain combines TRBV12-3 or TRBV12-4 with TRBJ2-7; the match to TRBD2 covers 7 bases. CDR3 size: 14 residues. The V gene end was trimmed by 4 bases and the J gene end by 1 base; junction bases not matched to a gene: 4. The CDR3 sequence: CASSSDGRSYEQYF. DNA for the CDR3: TGTGCCAGCAGTTCAGACGGGAGGTCCTACGAGCAGTACTTC.

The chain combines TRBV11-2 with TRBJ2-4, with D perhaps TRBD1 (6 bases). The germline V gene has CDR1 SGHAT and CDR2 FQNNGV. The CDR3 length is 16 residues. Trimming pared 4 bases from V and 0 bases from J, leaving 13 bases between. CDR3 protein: CASSSTGTPAKNIQYF. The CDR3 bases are TGTGCCAGCAGCTCCACCGGGACACCAGCCAAAAACATTCAGTACTTC.

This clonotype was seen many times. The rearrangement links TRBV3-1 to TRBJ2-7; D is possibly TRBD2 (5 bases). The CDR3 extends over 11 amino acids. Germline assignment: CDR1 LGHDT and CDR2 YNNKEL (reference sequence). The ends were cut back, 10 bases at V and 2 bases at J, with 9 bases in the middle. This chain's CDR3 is CAIPEAYEQYF. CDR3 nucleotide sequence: TGTGCCATACCGGAGGCCTACGAGCAGTACTTC.

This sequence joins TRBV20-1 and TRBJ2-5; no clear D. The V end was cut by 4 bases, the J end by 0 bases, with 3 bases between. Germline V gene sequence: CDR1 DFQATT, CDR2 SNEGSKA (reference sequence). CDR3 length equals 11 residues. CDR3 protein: CSATHQETQYF. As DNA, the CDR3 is TGCAGTGCTACCCACCAAGAGACCCAGTACTTC.

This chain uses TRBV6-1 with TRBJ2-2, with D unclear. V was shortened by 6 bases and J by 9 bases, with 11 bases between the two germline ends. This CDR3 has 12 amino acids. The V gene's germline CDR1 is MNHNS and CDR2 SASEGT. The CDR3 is CASSPTRRELFF. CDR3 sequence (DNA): TGTGCCAGCAGCCCGACGAGGAGGGAGCTGTTTTTT.

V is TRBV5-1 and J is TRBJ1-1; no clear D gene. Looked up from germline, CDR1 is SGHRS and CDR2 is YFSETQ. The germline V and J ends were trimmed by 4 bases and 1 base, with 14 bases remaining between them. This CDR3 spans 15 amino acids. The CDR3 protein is CASSPRLGTNTEAFF. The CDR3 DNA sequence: TGCGCCAGCAGCCCCCGTCTGGGTACGAACACTGAAGCTTTCTTT.

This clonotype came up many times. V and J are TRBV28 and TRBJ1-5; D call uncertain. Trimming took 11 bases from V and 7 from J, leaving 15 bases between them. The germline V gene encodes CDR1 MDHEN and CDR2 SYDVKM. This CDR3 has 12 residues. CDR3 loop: CASGINWQPQHF. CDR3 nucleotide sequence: TGTGCCTCTGGTATAAACTGGCAGCCCCAGCATTTT. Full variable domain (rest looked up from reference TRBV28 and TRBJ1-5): DVKVTQSSRYLVKRTGEKVFLECVQDMDHENMFWYRQDPGLGLRLIYFSYDVKMKEKGDIPEGYSVSREKKERFSLILESASTNQTSMYLCASGINWQPQHFGDGTRLSIL.

The CDR3 sequence is CASSGLGGANVLTF. The DNA for the CDR3 is TGTGCCAGCAGCGGATTAGGAGGGGCCAACGTCCTGACTTTC. V usage is TRBV9 and J usage is TRBJ2-6, with D hard to call. The length of the CDR3 is 14 residues. Germline V gives CDR1 SGDLS, CDR2 YYNGEE. Trimming took off 3 bases at V and 4 bases at J, with 8 bases between the two ends.

The CDR3, as DNA: TGTGCCAGCCACAGGGAGAAGACTGAAGCTTTCTTT. Translating it yields CASHREKTEAFF. V usage is TRBV6-1 and J usage is TRBJ1-1; TRBD1 is a possible D gene (6 bases). The CDR3 contains 12 residues. The germline V and J ends were trimmed by 8 bases and 5 bases, with 12 bases remaining between them. Germline CDR1 and CDR2: MNHNS and SASEGT.

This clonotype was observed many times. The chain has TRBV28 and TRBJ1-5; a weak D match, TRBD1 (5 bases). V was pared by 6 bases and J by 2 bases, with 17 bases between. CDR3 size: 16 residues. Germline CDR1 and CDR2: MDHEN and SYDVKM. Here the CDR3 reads CASRHGTRGGNQPQHF. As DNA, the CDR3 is TGTGCCAGCAGGCACGGGACCCGCGGGGGCAATCAGCCCCAGCATTTT.

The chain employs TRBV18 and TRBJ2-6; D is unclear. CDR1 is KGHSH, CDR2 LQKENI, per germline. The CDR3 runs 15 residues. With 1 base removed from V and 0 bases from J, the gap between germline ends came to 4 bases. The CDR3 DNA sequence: TGTGCCAGCTCACCACAGGACTCTGGGGCCAACGTCCTGACTTTC. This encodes CASSPQDSGANVLTF.

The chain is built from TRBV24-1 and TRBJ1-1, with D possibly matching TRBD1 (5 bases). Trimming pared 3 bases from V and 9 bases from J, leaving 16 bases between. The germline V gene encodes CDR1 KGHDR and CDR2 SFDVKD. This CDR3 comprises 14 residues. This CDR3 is CATSDGGAAAKAFF. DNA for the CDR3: TGTGCCACCAGTGATGGAGGGGCGGCGGCTAAAGCTTTCTTT.

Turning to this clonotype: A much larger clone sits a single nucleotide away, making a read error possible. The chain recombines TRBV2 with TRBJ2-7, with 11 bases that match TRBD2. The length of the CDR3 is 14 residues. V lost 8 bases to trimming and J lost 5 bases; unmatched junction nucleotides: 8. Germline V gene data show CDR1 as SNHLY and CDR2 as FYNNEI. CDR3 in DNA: TGTGCCAGCTGGGTAGCGGGAGGGAAGGACGAGCAGTACTTC. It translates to CASWVAGGKDEQYF.

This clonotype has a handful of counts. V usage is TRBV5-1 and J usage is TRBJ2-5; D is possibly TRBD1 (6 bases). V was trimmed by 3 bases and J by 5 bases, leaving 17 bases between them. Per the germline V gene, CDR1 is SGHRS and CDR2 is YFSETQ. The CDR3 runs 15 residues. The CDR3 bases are TGCGCCAGCAGCTCCGCCGGGACGGACAGCGAGACCCAGTACTTC. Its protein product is CASSSAGTDSETQYF.

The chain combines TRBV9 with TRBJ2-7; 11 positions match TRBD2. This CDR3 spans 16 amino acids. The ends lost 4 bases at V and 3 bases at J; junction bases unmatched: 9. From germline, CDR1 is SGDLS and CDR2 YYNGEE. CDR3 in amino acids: CASSSGLAGGRYEQYF. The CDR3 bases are TGTGCCAGCAGCTCGGGTCTAGCGGGGGGCCGCTACGAGCAGTACTTC.

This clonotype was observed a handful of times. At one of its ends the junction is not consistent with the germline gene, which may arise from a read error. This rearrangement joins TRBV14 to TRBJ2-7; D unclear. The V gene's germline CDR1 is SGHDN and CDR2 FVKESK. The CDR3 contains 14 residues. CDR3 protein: CASSQERGSYEQYF. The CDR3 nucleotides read TGTGCCAGCAGCCAAGAACGCGGCTCCTATGAGCAGTACTTC.

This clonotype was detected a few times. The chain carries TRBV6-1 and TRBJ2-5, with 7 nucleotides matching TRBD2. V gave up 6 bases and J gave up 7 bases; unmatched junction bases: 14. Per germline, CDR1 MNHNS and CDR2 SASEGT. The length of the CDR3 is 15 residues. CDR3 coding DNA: TGTGCCAGCAGCAAAACCGAAAGCGGGGTGGGGACCCAGTACTTC. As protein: CASSKTESGVGTQYF.

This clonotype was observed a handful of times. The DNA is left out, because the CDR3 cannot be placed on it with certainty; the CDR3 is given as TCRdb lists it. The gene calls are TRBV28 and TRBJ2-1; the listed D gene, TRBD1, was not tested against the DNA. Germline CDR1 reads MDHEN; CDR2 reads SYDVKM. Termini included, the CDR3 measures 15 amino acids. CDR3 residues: CASSSSWDSYNEQFF.

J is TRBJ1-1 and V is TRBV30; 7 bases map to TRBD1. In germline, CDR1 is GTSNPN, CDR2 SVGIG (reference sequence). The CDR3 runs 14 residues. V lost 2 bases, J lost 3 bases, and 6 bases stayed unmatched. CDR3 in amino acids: CAWSPRGRDTEAFF. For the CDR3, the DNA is TGTGCCTGGAGTCCAAGGGGGCGGGACACTGAAGCTTTCTTT.